Presented here are 20 T cell receptor beta chains from one specimen sequenced in a study of cytomegalovirus exposure and HLA in healthy donors. Primers included in the PCR were 60 Vbeta and 13 Jbeta primers. The method was immunoSEQ multiplex PCR; TCRdb's version includes in-frame clones alone and lacks a portion of them. The sample contains more than 150,000 clones, approximately 82% of which appear only once. Sequenced sample: PBMCs. The receptor set was obtained from a girl aged 2-10 years in good health and CMV-seropositive.

The chain joins TRBV14 to TRBJ1-5; 7 bases are shared with TRBD1. This CDR3 is built from 14 residues. Germline V CDR1 and CDR2: SGHDN, FVKESK. J was trimmed by 0 bases and V by 11 bases; bases with no gene match: 7. The CDR3 reads CARRQGSSNQPQHF. DNA for the CDR3: TGTGCCCGCCGACAGGGTAGTAGCAATCAGCCCCAGCATTTT.

This clone is a singleton in its sample. The gene calls are TRBV29-1 and TRBJ1-2; no firm D call. Trimming took off 0 bases at V and 6 bases at J, with 14 bases between the two ends. CDR1 is SQVTM, CDR2 ANQGSEA, per germline. This CDR3 is 14 amino acids long. The DNA for the CDR3 is TGCAGCGTTGAAGATCTCGGCGAGGGAAATGGCTACACCTTC. It specifies CSVEDLGEGNGYTF.

This clone was counted only a few times. The V and J genes are TRBV7-8 and TRBJ1-3; D call uncertain. Trimming left V 6 bases short and J 0 bases short, with 9 bases between. Germline loops: CDR1 SGHVS, CDR2 FQNEAQ. This CDR3 contains 14 residues. In DNA form, the CDR3 reads TGTGCCAGCAGTCCAGGTAGCTCTGGAAACACCATATATTTT. Translated, it gives CASSPGSSGNTIYF.

This chain connects TRBV19 to TRBJ1-4; 7 bases are a match to TRBD1. The trim removed 2 bases at V and 6 bases at J, leaving 18 bases unmatched. The CDR3 loop spans 19 amino acids. Germline values: CDR1 LNHDA, CDR2 SQIVND (reference sequence). The CDR3 DNA follows: TGTGCCAGTAGTATACGCTTGGCAGGGGGTAGGGGTGTGGATGAAAAACTGTTTTTT. Amino acids: CASSIRLAGGRGVDEKLFF.

V is TRBV6-1 and J is TRBJ2-5, with 8 bases identical to TRBD1. Germline V lookup: CDR1 MNHNS, CDR2 SASEGT. The CDR3 is 15 amino acids. The junction had 12 bases not matched to a gene; V was cut back by 6 bases and J by 6 bases. The DNA for the CDR3 is TGTGCCAGCAGCACTGACAGGGGCAACCAGAAGACCCAGTACTTC. This sequence encodes CASSTDRGNQKTQYF.

The genes are TRBV2 and TRBJ2-2, with D possibly matching TRBD2 (6 bases). From germline, CDR1 is SNHLY and CDR2 FYNNEI. The CDR3 runs to 16 residues. V lost 3 bases and J lost 7, with 18 bases in between. CDR3 DNA sequence: TGTGCCAGCAGTGACCGCGGGCGCGGGATGGGCGGGGAGCTGTTTTTT. Protein product: CASSDRGRGMGGELFF.

The V and J genes are TRBV27 and TRBJ2-2, with D unclear. Looked up from germline, CDR1 is MNHEY and CDR2 is SMNVEV (reference sequence). The CDR3 is made up of 14 amino acids. Deletions cut 5 bases from V and 4 bases from J, with 11 bases between. Here the CDR3 DNA reads TGTGCCAGCAGTCCTTACAAGATCACCGGGGAGCTGTTTTTT. Its protein product is CASSPYKITGELFF.

The chain is built from TRBV15 and TRBJ2-5, with 7 nucleotides matching TRBD2. The DNA matches TRBJ2-7 better at its end, which makes the J call doubtful. The CDR3 runs 14 residues. Germline V CDR1 and CDR2: LNHNV, YYDKDF (reference sequence). The CDR3 protein is CATSREYTSDEQYF. The CDR3 region has the DNA TGTGCCACCAGCAGAGAATACACTAGCGACGAGCAGTACTTC.

The CDR3 nucleotides are TGTGCCAGCAGACAGGGGGACGGCAATCAGCCCCAGCATTTT. Translation gives CASRQGDGNQPQHF. The chain joins TRBV27 to TRBJ1-5; 8 bases are shared with TRBD1. Looked up from germline, CDR1 is MNHEY and CDR2 is SMNVEV (reference sequence). The CDR3 length is 14 residues. The V segment lost 6 bases and the J segment 2 bases; nucleotides outside the gene matches: 3.

V and J are TRBV19 and TRBJ1-5, with TRBD1 matching 9 bases. CDR3 length: 13 residues. Losses at the gene ends were 8 bases for V and 4 bases for J; bases not matched to a gene: 3. Germline V gene sequence: CDR1 LNHDA, CDR2 SQIVND (reference sequence). CDR3 protein: CASRTGENQPQHF. The CDR3 DNA follows: TGTGCCAGTCGGACAGGGGAGAATCAGCCCCAGCATTTT.

A few counts support this clone. This sequence joins TRBV2 and TRBJ2-7, with 7 bases aligning to TRBD2. There are 14 residues in the CDR3. Germline V gene data show CDR1 as SNHLY and CDR2 as FYNNEI. V lost 6 bases to trimming and J lost 3 bases; unmatched junction nucleotides: 8. The DNA of the CDR3 is TGTGCCAGCAGGGCGGGAGTGGATAACTACGAGCAGTACTTC. Protein product: CASRAGVDNYEQYF.

The chain has TRBV28 and TRBJ1-2, with 8 nucleotides matching TRBD1. The J segment lost 4 bases and the V segment lost 4 bases, leaving 11 bases of the junction unmatched. The germline gives CDR1 MDHEN, CDR2 SYDVKM. The CDR3 spans 16 residues. This chain's CDR3 is CASSSVIGQGVYGYTF. The CDR3 DNA is TGTGCCAGCAGTTCAGTTATTGGACAGGGTGTCTATGGCTACACCTTC.

The table lists this clone with a few counts. This rearrangement joins TRBV28 to TRBJ2-7, with 12 bases lining up with TRBD2. Germline V gives CDR1 MDHEN, CDR2 SYDVKM. The trim removed 4 bases at V and 3 bases at J, leaving 10 bases unmatched. The CDR3 sequence is 17 residues long. CDR3 sequence (DNA): TGTGCCAGCAGTTCCCCGGCGGCGACTAGCGGGAGCTACGAGCAGTACTTC. Its translation is CASSSPAATSGSYEQYF. The variable domain in full, completed from reference TRBV28 and TRBJ2-7, reads DVKVTQSSRYLVKRTGEKVFLECVQDMDHENMFWYRQDPGLGLRLIYFSYDVKMKEKGDIPEGYSVSREKKERFSLILESASTNQTSMYLCASSSPAATSGSYEQYFGPGTRLTVT.

This clone has just one count. This rearrangement joins TRBV2 to TRBJ2-7; TRBD2 is a possible D gene (5 bases). V gave up 3 bases and J gave up 0 bases, with 12 bases separating them. There are 15 residues in the CDR3. Germline CDR1 and CDR2: SNHLY and FYNNEI. CDR3 DNA: TGTGCCAGCAGTGAGTATCGGAGGAGCTCCTACGAGCAGTACTTC. Translation: CASSEYRRSSYEQYF.

V is TRBV19 and J is TRBJ1-1; tentative D call: TRBD1 (5 bases). Looked up from germline, CDR1 is LNHDA and CDR2 is SQIVND (reference sequence). The CDR3 totals 15 residues. The germline V and J ends were trimmed by 3 bases and 0 bases, with 11 bases remaining between them. CDR3 in DNA: TGTGCCAGTAGTATCCGTCCAGGGATGAACACTGAAGCTTTCTTT. Translated, it gives CASSIRPGMNTEAFF.

This chain joins TRBV18 and TRBJ1-5, with 8 bases aligning to TRBD1. Germline assignment: CDR1 KGHSH and CDR2 LQKENI. The CDR3 is 19 residues long. V lost 9 bases and J lost 0; bases outside the gene matches: 19. The CDR3, as DNA: TGTGCCAGACCCTCCGAGTTAAGGGACAGGCGAAATAGCAATCAGCCCCAGCATTTT. Translated: CARPSELRDRRNSNQPQHF.

The CDR3 sequence is CASSLGAGSETQYF. The CDR3 nucleotides are TGCGCCAGCAGCTTGGGGGCGGGTAGCGAGACCCAGTACTTC. The V gene is TRBV5-1, the J gene TRBJ2-5; D possibly corresponds to TRBD2 (5 bases). The CDR3 runs 14 residues. V lost 0 bases and J lost 5, with 11 bases in between. CDR1 SGHRS and CDR2 YFSETQ come from the germline V gene.

This chain joins TRBV11-2 and TRBJ1-2; 7 nucleotides line up with TRBD1. CDR1 SGHAT and CDR2 FQNNGV come from the germline V gene. The V and J ends lost 4 bases and 8 bases, in that order; junction bases with no gene match: 13. This CDR3 comprises 15 residues. The CDR3 DNA reads as TGTGCCAGCAGCTCCGTTCGACAGGGTCCGCGGGGCTACACCTTC. As protein: CASSSVRQGPRGYTF.

The sample holds one count of this clone. This chain connects TRBV18 to TRBJ2-7; TRBD2 matches at 7 bases. V lost 4 bases to trimming and J lost 7 bases; unmatched junction nucleotides: 4. CDR1 is KGHSH, CDR2 LQKENI, per germline. The CDR3 sequence is 12 residues long. This CDR3 reads CASSLGGGEQYF. The CDR3, as DNA: TGTGCCAGCTCACTTGGCGGGGGAGAGCAGTACTTC.

V is TRBV11-3 and J is TRBJ2-7, with D unclear. The CDR3 has 12 residues. Trimming shortened V by 5 bases and J by 3 bases, and 8 bases separated the two germline ends. The germline V gene has CDR1 SGHNT and CDR2 YENEEA. CDR3 nucleotides: TGTGCCAGCAGCCAAACTTACTACGAGCAGTACTTC. Residues: CASSQTYYEQYF.